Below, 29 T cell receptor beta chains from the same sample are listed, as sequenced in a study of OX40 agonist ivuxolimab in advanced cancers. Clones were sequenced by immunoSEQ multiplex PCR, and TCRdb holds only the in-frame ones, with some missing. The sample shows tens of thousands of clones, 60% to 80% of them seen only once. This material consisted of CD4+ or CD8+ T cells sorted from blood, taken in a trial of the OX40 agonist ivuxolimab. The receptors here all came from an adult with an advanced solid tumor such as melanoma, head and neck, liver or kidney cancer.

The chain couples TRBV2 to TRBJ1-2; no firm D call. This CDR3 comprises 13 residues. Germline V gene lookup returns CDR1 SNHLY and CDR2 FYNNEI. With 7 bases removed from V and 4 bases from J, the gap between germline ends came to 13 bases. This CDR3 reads CASIKEEGYGYTF. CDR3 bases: TGTGCCAGCATTAAGGAGGAAGGCTATGGCTACACCTTC.

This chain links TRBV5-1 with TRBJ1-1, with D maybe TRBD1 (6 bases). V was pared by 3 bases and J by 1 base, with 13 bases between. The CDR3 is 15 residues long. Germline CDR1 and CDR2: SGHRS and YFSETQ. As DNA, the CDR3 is TGCGCCAGCAGCTCCAGGGGTACGACGAACACTGAAGCTTTCTTT. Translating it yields CASSSRGTTNTEAFF.

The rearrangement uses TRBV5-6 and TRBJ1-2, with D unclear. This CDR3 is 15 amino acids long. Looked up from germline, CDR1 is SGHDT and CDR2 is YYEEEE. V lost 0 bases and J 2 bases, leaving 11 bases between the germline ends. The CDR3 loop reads CASSLAGTLNYGYTF. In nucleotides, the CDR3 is TGTGCCAGCAGCTTGGCAGGCACCCTAAACTATGGCTACACCTTC.

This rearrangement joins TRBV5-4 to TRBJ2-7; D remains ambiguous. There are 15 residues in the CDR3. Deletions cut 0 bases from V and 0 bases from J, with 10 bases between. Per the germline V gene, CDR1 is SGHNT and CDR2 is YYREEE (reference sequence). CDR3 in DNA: TGTGCCAGCAGCTTGGTCGGCCCGAGCTCCTACGAGCAGTACTTC. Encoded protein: CASSLVGPSSYEQYF.

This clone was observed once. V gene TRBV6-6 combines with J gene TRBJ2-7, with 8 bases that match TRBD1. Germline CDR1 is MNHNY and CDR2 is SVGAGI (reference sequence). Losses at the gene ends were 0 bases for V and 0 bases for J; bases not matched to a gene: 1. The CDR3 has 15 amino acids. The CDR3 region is CASSYSGQVSYEQYF. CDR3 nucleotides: TGTGCCAGCAGTTACTCGGGACAGGTCTCCTACGAGCAGTACTTC.

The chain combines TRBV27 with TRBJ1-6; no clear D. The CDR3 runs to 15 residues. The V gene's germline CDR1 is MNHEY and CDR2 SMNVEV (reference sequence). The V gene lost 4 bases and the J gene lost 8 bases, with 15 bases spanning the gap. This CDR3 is CASSSRWGGDSPLHF. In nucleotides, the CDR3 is TGTGCCAGCAGTTCCCGGTGGGGTGGGGATTCACCCCTCCACTTT.

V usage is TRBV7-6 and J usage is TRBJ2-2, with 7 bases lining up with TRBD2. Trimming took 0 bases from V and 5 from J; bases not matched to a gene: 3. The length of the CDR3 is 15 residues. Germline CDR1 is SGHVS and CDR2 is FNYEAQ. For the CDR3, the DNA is TGTGCCAGCAGCTTAGCGGGCGGGAGTACCGGGGAGCTGTTTTTT. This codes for CASSLAGGSTGELFF.

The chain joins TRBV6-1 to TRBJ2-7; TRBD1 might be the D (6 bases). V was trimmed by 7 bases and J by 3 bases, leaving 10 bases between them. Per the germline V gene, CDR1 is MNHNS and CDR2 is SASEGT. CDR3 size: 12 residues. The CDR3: CASNKQGYEQYF. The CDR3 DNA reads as TGTGCCAGCAATAAACAGGGCTACGAGCAGTACTTC.

CDR3 coding DNA: TGTGCCAGTAGTATTGTCGGGACTAGCGGCGGGGAGCTGTTTTTT. Translating it yields CASSIVGTSGGELFF. This chain joins TRBV19 and TRBJ2-2, with 11 bases aligning to TRBD2. Unmatched junction bases numbered 4, after V lost 3 bases and J lost 7 bases. The V gene's germline CDR1 is LNHDA and CDR2 SQIVND (reference sequence). The CDR3 length is 15 residues. Looking up the rest from reference TRBV19 and TRBJ2-2 gives the full variable domain: DGGITQSPKYLFRKEGQNVTLSCEQNLNHDAMYWYRQDPGQGLRLIYYSQIVNDFQKGDIAEGYSVSREKKESFPLTVTSAQKNPTAFYLCASSIVGTSGGELFFGEGSRLTVL.

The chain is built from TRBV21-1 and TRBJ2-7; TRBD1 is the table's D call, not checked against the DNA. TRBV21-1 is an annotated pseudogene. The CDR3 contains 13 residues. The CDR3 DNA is TGTGCCAGCAGCAAAGGGACAGGGGACGAGCAGTACTTC. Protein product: CASSKGTGDEQYF.

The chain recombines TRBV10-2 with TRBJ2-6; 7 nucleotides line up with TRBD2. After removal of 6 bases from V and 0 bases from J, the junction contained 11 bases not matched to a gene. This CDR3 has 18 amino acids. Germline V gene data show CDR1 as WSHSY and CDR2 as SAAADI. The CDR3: CASRGLGMGLSGANVLTF. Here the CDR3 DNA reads TGCGCCAGCAGAGGACTAGGTATGGGCCTCTCTGGGGCCAACGTCCTGACTTTC.

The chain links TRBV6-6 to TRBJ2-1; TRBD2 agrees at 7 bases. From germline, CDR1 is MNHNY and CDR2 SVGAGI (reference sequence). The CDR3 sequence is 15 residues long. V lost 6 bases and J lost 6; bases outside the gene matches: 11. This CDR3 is CASSSAGAPLNEQFF. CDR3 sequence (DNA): TGTGCCAGCAGCTCGGCGGGAGCCCCTCTCAATGAGCAGTTCTTC.

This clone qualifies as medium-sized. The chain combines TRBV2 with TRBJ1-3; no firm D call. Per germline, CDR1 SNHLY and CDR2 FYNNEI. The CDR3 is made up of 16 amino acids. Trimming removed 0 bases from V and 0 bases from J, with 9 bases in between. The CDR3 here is CASSEARVRSGNTIYF. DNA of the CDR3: TGTGCCAGCAGTGAAGCAAGGGTTCGCTCTGGAAACACCATATATTTT.

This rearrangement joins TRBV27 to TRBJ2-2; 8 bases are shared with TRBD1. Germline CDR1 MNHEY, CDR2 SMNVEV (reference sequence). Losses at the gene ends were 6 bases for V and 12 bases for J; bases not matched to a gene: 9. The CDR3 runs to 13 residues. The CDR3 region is CASSDPRGRKLFF. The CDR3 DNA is TGTGCCAGCAGCGATCCCAGGGGGCGCAAGCTGTTTTTT.

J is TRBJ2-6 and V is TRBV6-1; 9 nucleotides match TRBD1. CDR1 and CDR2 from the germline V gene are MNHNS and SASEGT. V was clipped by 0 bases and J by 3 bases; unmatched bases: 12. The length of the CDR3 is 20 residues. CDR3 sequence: CASSEARTGARLFGANVLTF. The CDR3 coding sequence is TGTGCCAGCAGTGAAGCAAGGACAGGGGCGCGTCTATTTGGGGCCAACGTCCTGACTTTC.

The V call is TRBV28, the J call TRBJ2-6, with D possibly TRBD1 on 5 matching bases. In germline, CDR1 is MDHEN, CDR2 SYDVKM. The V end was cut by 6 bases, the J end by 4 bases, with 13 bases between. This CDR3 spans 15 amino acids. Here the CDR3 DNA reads TGTGCCAGCAGCGTAGGGGCGATCGGGGCCAACGTCCTGACTTTC. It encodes CASSVGAIGANVLTF.

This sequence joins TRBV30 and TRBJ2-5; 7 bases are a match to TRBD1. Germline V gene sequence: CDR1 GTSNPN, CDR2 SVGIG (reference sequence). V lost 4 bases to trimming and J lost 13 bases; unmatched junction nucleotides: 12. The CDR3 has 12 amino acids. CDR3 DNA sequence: TGTGCCTGGACGGTAGGGGGCCACCTGTGGTACTTC. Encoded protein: CAWTVGGHLWYF.

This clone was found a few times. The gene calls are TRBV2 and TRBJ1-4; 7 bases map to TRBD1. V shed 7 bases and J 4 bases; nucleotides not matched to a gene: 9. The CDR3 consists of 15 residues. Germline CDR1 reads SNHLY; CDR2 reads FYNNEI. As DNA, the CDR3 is TGTGCCAGCAAACGGACAGGTTGGGGTAATGAAAAACTGTTTTTT. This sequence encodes CASKRTGWGNEKLFF.

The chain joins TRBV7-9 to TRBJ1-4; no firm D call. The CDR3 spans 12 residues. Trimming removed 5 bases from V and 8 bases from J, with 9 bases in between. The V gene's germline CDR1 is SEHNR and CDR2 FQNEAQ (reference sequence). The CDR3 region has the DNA TGTGCCAGCAGCCTTCGGAAGGAAAAACTGTTTTTT. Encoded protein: CASSLRKEKLFF.

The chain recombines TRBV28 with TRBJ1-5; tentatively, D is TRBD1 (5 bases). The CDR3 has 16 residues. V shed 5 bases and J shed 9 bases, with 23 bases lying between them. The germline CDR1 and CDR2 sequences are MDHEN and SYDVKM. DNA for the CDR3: TGTGCCAGCAGTCCCCAGGGAGGGATTGGGGGTCGGCCCCAGCATTTT. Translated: CASSPQGGIGGRPQHF.

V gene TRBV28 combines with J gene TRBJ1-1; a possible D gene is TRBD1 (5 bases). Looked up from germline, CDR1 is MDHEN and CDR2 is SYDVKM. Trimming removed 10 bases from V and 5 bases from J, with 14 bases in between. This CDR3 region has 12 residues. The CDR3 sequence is CAIRGAGTEAFF. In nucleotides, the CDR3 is TGTGCCATCAGAGGGGCGGGGACTGAAGCTTTCTTT.

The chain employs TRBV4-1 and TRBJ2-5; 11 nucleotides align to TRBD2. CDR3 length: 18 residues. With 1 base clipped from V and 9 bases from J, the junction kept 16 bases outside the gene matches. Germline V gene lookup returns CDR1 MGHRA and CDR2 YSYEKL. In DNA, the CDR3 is TGCGCCAGCAGCCAAGGGCCCCTAGCGGGAGGTGCGATGGTGGCCCAGTACTTC. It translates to CASSQGPLAGGAMVAQYF.

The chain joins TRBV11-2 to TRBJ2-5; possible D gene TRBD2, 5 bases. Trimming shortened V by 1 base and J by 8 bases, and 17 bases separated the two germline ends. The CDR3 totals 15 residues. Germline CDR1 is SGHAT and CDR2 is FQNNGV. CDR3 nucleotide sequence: TGTGCCAGCAGCTTAGTTGGCGGGCCCGGGGTCACCCAGTACTTC. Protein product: CASSLVGGPGVTQYF.

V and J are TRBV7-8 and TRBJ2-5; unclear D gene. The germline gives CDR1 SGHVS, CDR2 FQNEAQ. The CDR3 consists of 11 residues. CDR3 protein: CAPAALETQYF. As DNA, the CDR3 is TGTGCTCCCGCAGCGTTAGAGACCCAGTACTTC.

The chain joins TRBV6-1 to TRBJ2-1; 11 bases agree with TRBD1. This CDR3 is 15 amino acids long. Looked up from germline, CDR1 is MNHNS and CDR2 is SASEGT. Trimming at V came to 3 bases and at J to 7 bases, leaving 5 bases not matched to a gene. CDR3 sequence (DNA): TGTGCCAGCAGTGAGCCCGGACAGGGGGCAAATGAGCAGTTCTTC. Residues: CASSEPGQGANEQFF.

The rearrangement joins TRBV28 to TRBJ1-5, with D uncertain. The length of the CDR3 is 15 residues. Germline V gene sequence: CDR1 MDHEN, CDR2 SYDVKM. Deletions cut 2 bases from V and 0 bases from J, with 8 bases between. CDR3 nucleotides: TGTGCCAGCAGTTTAAGGGCATATAGCAATCAGCCCCAGCATTTT. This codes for CASSLRAYSNQPQHF.

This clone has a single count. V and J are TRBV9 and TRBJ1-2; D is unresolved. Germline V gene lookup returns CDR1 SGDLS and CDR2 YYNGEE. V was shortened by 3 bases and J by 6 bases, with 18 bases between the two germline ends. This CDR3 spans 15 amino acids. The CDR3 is CASSGGITPGDGYTF. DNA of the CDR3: TGTGCCAGCAGCGGAGGTATCACTCCCGGCGATGGCTACACCTTC.

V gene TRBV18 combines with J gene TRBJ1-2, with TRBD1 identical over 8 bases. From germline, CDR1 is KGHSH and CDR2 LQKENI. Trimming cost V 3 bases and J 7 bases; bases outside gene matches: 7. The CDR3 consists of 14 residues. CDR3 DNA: TGTGCCAGCTCACCGGACAGGGCCGGGGGTGGCTACACCTTC. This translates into CASSPDRAGGGYTF.

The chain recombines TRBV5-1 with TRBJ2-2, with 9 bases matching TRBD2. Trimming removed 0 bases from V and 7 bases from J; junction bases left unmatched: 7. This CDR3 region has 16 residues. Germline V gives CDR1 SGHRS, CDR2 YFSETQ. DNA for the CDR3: TGCGCCAGCAGCTTGGTGAGCGGGAGGCTTGGCGGGGAGCTGTTTTTT. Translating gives CASSLVSGRLGGELFF.